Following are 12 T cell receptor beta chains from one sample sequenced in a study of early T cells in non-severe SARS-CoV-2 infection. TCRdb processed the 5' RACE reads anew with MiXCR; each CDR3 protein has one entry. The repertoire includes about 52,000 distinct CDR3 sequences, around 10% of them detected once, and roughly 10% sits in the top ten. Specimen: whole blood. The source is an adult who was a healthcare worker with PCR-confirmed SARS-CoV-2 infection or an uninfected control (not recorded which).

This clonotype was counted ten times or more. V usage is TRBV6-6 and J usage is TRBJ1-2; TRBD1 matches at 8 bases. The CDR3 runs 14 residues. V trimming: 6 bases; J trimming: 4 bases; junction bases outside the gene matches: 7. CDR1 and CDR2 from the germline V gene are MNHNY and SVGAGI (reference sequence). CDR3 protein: CASRPGQGSYGYTF. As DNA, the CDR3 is TGTGCCAGCAGACCCGGACAGGGCTCCTATGGCTACACCTTC.

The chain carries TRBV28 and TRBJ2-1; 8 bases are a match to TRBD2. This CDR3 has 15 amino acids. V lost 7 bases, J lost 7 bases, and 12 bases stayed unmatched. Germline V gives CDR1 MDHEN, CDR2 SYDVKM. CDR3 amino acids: CASTGGASWMNEQFF. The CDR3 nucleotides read TGTGCCAGCACCGGGGGGGCTTCCTGGATGAATGAGCAGTTCTTC.

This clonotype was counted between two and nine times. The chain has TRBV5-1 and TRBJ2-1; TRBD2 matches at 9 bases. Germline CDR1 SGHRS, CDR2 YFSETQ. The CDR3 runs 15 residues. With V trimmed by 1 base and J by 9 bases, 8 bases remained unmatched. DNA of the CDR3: TGCGCCAGCAGCTTGTCGGCTAGCGGGATTGGTGAGCAGTTCTTC. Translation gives CASSLSASGIGEQFF.

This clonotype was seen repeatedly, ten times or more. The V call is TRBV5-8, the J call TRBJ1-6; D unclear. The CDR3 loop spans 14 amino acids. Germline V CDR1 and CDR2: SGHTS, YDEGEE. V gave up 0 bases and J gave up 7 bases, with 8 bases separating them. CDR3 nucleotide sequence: TGTGCCAGCAGCTTGGGTTCAGTCAATTCACCCCTCCACTTT. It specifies CASSLGSVNSPLHF.

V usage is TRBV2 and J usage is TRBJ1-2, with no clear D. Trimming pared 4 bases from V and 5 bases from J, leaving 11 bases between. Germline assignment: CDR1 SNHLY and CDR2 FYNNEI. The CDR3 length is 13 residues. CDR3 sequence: CASSVVGGYGYTF. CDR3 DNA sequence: TGTGCCAGCAGTGTAGTGGGTGGATATGGCTACACCTTC.

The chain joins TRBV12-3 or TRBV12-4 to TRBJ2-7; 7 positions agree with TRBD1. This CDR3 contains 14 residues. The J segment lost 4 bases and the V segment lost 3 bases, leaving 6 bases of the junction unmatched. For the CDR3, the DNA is TGTGCCAGCAGTTTCTCAGGGGGTGAATACGAGCAGTACTTC. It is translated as CASSFSGGEYEQYF.

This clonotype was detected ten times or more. The CDR3 loop reads CASRAPGLGGNTQYF. Written as DNA, the CDR3 is TGCGCCAGCAGAGCACCGGGACTAGGGGGGAATACGCAGTATTTT. V and J are TRBV4-1 and TRBJ2-3, with 8 nucleotides matching TRBD2. V lost 6 bases to trimming and J lost 7 bases; unmatched junction nucleotides: 12. The CDR3 totals 15 residues. Germline CDR1 MGHRA, CDR2 YSYEKL.

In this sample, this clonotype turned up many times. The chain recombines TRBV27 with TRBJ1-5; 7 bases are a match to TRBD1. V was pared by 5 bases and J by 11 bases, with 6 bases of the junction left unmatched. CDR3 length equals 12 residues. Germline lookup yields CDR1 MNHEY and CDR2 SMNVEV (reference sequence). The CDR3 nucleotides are TGTGCCAGCAGTCAGACAGGGCAAGCCCAGCATTTT. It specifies CASSQTGQAQHF.

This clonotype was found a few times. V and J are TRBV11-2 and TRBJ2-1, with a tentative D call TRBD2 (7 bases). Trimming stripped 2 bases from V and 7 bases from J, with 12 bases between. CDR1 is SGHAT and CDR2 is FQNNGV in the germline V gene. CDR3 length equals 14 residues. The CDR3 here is CASSLPGGRNEQFF. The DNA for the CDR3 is TGTGCCAGCAGCTTACCGGGGGGCCGAAATGAGCAGTTCTTC.

The CDR3: CASSLEAAANYGYTF. The CDR3 DNA sequence: TGTGCCAGCAGCTTAGAGGCAGCTGCTAACTATGGCTACACCTTC. The V call is TRBV7-9, the J call TRBJ1-2; D gene uncertain. CDR1 and CDR2 (germline): SEHNR, FQNEAQ (reference sequence). Trimming removed 1 base from V and 0 bases from J, with 9 bases in between. The CDR3 contains 15 residues.

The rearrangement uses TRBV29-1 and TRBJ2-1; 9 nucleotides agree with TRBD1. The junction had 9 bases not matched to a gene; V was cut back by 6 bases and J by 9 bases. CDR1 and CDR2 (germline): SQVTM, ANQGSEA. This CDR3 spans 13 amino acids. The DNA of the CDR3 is TGCAGCGTGTCCGGGACAGGGTTGGGTGAGCAGTTCTTC. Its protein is CSVSGTGLGEQFF.

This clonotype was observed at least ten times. The CDR3 coding sequence is TGTGCCAGCTCACCTCGACCCCCGGACAGGGGTTCGGGTAGCAATCAGCCCCAGCATTTT. This codes for CASSPRPPDRGSGSNQPQHF. This rearrangement joins TRBV18 to TRBJ1-5; 9 bases match TRBD1. Germline assignment: CDR1 KGHSH and CDR2 LQKENI. V lost 3 bases, J lost 0 bases, and 15 bases stayed unmatched. The CDR3 extends over 20 amino acids.